Below, 28 T cell receptor beta chains from the same sample are listed, as sequenced in a study of blood T cell repertoires in COVID-19. Using immunoSEQ multiplex PCR, the repertoire was profiled, and TCRdb retains in-frame clones only, with some absent. Of 250,000 to 350,000 clones in the sample, around 89% are singletons; the top ten hold more than 0.75%. The source material was peripheral blood. Source of these receptors: a man under 40 with acute or convalescent COVID-19.

The rearrangement joins TRBV9 to TRBJ1-2; a possible D gene is TRBD1 (6 bases). With 4 bases removed from V and 2 bases from J, the gap between germline ends came to 15 bases. Germline CDR1 SGDLS, CDR2 YYNGEE. The CDR3 loop spans 15 amino acids. Here the CDR3 DNA reads TGTGCCAGCAGCCCTAGCCTTCAGGGGAACTATGGCTACACCTTC. Amino acid sequence: CASSPSLQGNYGYTF.

CDR3 protein: CRGGAPYEQYF. The CDR3 nucleotides are TGCAGAGGCGGGGCGCCCTACGAGCAGTACTTC. The chain employs TRBV29-1 and TRBJ2-7; D perhaps matches TRBD2 (6 bases). CDR3 length: 11 amino acids. In germline, CDR1 is SQVTM, CDR2 ANQGSEA.

In DNA, the CDR3 is TGTGCCAGCAGCCCTCGGACTAAATACGAGCAGTACTTC. Protein: CASSPRTKYEQYF. The chain employs TRBV11-1 and TRBJ2-7, with D tentatively TRBD2 (6 bases). This CDR3 region has 13 residues. Germline CDR1 reads SGHAT; CDR2 reads FQDESV (reference sequence). V lost 5 bases and J 4 bases, leaving 12 bases between the germline ends.

The chain employs TRBV6-5 and TRBJ1-1; D is unclear. There are 12 residues in the CDR3. In germline, CDR1 is MNHEY, CDR2 SVGAGI. Trimming took off 6 bases at V and 2 bases at J, with 7 bases between the two ends. The CDR3 loop is CASRGGNTEAFF. CDR3 coding DNA: TGTGCCAGCAGAGGAGGAAACACTGAAGCTTTCTTT.

The rearrangement links TRBV9 to TRBJ1-6; D gene unclear. The V gene lost 6 bases and the J gene lost 0 bases, with 10 bases spanning the gap. Germline V gives CDR1 SGDLS, CDR2 YYNGEE. The CDR3 is made up of 15 amino acids. This CDR3 reads CASTIDTSYNSPLHF. CDR3 nucleotides: TGTGCCAGCACAATAGACACCTCCTATAATTCACCCCTCCACTTT.

CDR3 sequence (DNA): TGTGCCAGCAGCAACCGCGACTATGGCTACACCTTC. It specifies CASSNRDYGYTF. The gene calls are TRBV2 and TRBJ1-2; D gene uncertain. Germline V CDR1 and CDR2: SNHLY, FYNNEI. Trimming removed 6 bases from V and 3 bases from J, with 8 bases in between. The CDR3 sequence is 12 residues long.

The chain joins TRBV18 to TRBJ2-1, with 10 nucleotides matching TRBD2. This CDR3 spans 16 amino acids. Germline V gene data show CDR1 as KGHSH and CDR2 as LQKENI. J gave up 9 bases and V 6 bases, and 14 bases lay outside the gene matches. Here the CDR3 reads CASSFPGLARGTEQFF. The CDR3 DNA reads TGTGCCAGCTCGTTCCCGGGACTAGCGAGAGGTACTGAGCAGTTCTTC.

V gene TRBV18 combines with J gene TRBJ2-7; TRBD1 aligns across 7 bases. V was pared by 1 base and J by 4 bases, with 7 bases of the junction left unmatched. The germline V gene has CDR1 KGHSH and CDR2 LQKENI. This CDR3 is 15 amino acids long. For the CDR3, the DNA is TGTGCCAGCTCACCACGACAGGGCGTCACTTACGAGCAGTACTTC. Its translation is CASSPRQGVTYEQYF. Full variable domain (rest looked up from reference TRBV18 and TRBJ2-7): NAGVMQNPRHLVRRRGQEARLRCSPMKGHSHVYWYRQLPEEGLKFMVYLQKENIIDESGMPKERFSAEFPKEGPSILRIQQVVRGDSAAYFCASSPRQGVTYEQYFGPGTRLTVT.

This clone was observed a handful of times. This rearrangement joins TRBV29-1 to TRBJ1-1; D may be TRBD1 (5 bases). Per the germline V gene, CDR1 is SQVTM and CDR2 is ANQGSEA. Deletions cut 5 bases from V and 1 base from J, with 8 bases between. CDR3 length: 12 residues. CDR3 sequence (DNA): TGCAGCGTTAGACAGTCGAACACTGAAGCTTTCTTT. It codes for CSVRQSNTEAFF. Full variable domain (outside the CDR3, taken from reference TRBV29-1 and TRBJ1-1): SAVISQKPSRDICQRGTSLTIQCQVDSQVTMMFWYRQQPGQSLTLIATANQGSEATYESGFVIDKFPISRPNLTFSTLTVSNMSPEDSSIYLCSVRQSNTEAFFGQGTRLTVV.

The chain carries TRBV7-9 and TRBJ2-2, with TRBD1 matching 7 bases. Germline assignment: CDR1 SEHNR and CDR2 FQNEAQ (reference sequence). Losses at the gene ends were 6 bases for V and 4 bases for J; bases not matched to a gene: 5. The CDR3 is 14 amino acids. CDR3 in DNA: TGTGCCAGCAGTCTCGGGACAGCCACCGGGGAGCTGTTTTTT. Translating gives CASSLGTATGELFF.

This sequence joins TRBV9 and TRBJ2-1; the D gene is possibly TRBD2 (5 bases). Trimming left V 0 bases short and J 9 bases short, with 10 bases between. CDR3 size: 13 residues. Germline V gene sequence: CDR1 SGDLS, CDR2 YYNGEE. CDR3: CASSVVAGVEQFF. CDR3 sequence (DNA): TGTGCCAGCAGCGTAGTCGCCGGGGTTGAGCAGTTCTTC.

The rearrangement joins TRBV28 to TRBJ2-1; the match to TRBD1 covers 9 bases. This CDR3 has 16 residues. V trimming: 6 bases; J trimming: 1 base; junction bases outside the gene matches: 7. The germline V gene encodes CDR1 MDHEN and CDR2 SYDVKM. CDR3 DNA: TGTGCCAGCAGCCCCCGGGGGACAGGGTCCTACAATGAGCAGTTCTTC. Protein: CASSPRGTGSYNEQFF.

The CDR3 bases are TGTGCCAGCAGCCCTGGGACAGGGCCCTACTATGGCTACACCTTC. This codes for CASSPGTGPYYGYTF. The V gene is TRBV9, the J gene TRBJ1-2; 9 bases map to TRBD1. The CDR3 has 15 residues. CDR1 is SGDLS and CDR2 is YYNGEE in the germline V gene. Trimming took 4 bases from V and 3 from J; bases not matched to a gene: 7.

This clone showed up just once. V gene TRBV27 combines with J gene TRBJ1-3, with unresolved D. The ends were cut back, 2 bases at V and 0 bases at J, with 14 bases in the middle. CDR3 length: 17 amino acids. From germline, CDR1 is MNHEY and CDR2 SMNVEV (reference sequence). CDR3 in DNA: TGTGCCAGCAGTTTAGCTGGACCGGGATCCTCTGGAAACACCATATATTTT. Translation gives CASSLAGPGSSGNTIYF.

The genes are TRBV28 and TRBJ1-1; unclear D gene. V lost 7 bases and J lost 1, with 7 bases in between. CDR3 size: 12 residues. CDR1 is MDHEN, CDR2 SYDVKM, per germline. In nucleotides, the CDR3 is TGTGCCAGCACGAGCTCGAACACTGAAGCTTTCTTT. It codes for CASTSSNTEAFF.

The CDR3 loop is CASRSGTYNEQFF. CDR3 sequence (DNA): TGTGCCAGCAGGAGCGGGACCTACAATGAGCAGTTCTTC. The chain recombines TRBV2 with TRBJ2-1; 7 nucleotides agree with TRBD2. Trimming took 6 bases from V and 2 from J; bases not matched to a gene: 1. Germline CDR1 reads SNHLY; CDR2 reads FYNNEI. The CDR3 covers 13 residues.

The chain carries TRBV6-6 and TRBJ2-5; D may be TRBD2 (7 bases). Looked up from germline, CDR1 is MNHNY and CDR2 is SVGAGI (reference sequence). V shed 6 bases and J shed 2 bases, with 16 bases lying between them. The CDR3 length is 15 residues. CDR3 loop: CASRLGGGGQETQYF. In DNA, the CDR3 is TGTGCCAGCAGGCTAGGGGGGGGAGGGCAAGAGACCCAGTACTTC.

The V call is TRBV5-1, the J call TRBJ2-7; 8 bases agree with TRBD1. CDR3 length: 15 residues. The germline V gene has CDR1 SGHRS and CDR2 YFSETQ. Trimming at V came to 4 bases and at J to 0 bases, leaving 6 bases not matched to a gene. For the CDR3, the DNA is TGCGCCAGCAGCGCCGGACAGGGTGTCTCCTACGAGCAGTACTTC. Translating gives CASSAGQGVSYEQYF.

The rearrangement links TRBV11-1 to TRBJ2-5, with a possible D match to TRBD2 (6 bases). The V and J ends lost 4 bases and 1 base respectively, with 13 bases between them. CDR1 SGHAT and CDR2 FQDESV come from the germline V gene (reference sequence). The CDR3 has 15 residues. The CDR3 here is CASSYKGLPQETQYF. Written as DNA, the CDR3 is TGTGCCAGCAGCTACAAGGGACTCCCCCAAGAGACCCAGTACTTC.

As concerns this clone: Other DNA sequences in this specimen translate into the identical CDR3. The chain links TRBV5-1 to TRBJ2-5; no clear D. Germline V gene data show CDR1 as SGHRS and CDR2 as YFSETQ. The CDR3 length is 11 residues. Trimming pared 5 bases from V and 1 base from J, leaving 3 bases between. Here the CDR3 reads CASSSQETQYF. The CDR3 bases are TGCGCCAGCAGTAGCCAAGAGACCCAGTACTTC.

The CDR3 DNA sequence: TGTGCCAGCAGCTCGACCACAGGGAACACCGGGGAGCTGTTTTTT. It translates to CASSSTTGNTGELFF. V usage is TRBV5-6 and J usage is TRBJ2-2; weak D call: TRBD1 (5 bases). The CDR3 covers 15 residues. V dropped 3 bases and J dropped 1 base, with 10 bases sitting between them. Germline V lookup: CDR1 SGHDT, CDR2 YYEEEE.

CDR3 DNA sequence: TGTGCCAGCAGCCAATATTCGCTAGCGGTCACCGGGGAGCTGTTTTTT. It yields the protein CASSQYSLAVTGELFF. The chain combines TRBV3-1 (or the pseudogene TRBV3-2) with TRBJ2-2, with 7 positions matching TRBD2. There are 16 residues in the CDR3. V shed 2 bases, J shed 4 bases, and the junction held 7 bases outside the gene matches. Germline loops: CDR1 LGHDT, CDR2 YNNKEL (reference sequence).

V is TRBV14 and J is TRBJ1-2; D unresolved. Germline CDR1 reads SGHDN; CDR2 reads FVKESK. This CDR3 spans 13 amino acids. The V and J ends lost 2 bases and 2 bases respectively, with 6 bases between them. The CDR3 sequence is CASSQLPNYGYTF. The CDR3 DNA follows: TGTGCCAGCAGCCAACTCCCCAACTATGGCTACACCTTC.

This chain links TRBV6-6 with TRBJ2-4; 11 bases are a match to TRBD1. The V gene end was trimmed by 2 bases and the J gene end by 6 bases; junction bases not matched to a gene: 6. Germline-derived CDR1 and CDR2 are MNHNY and SVGAGI (reference sequence). The CDR3 totals 16 residues. The DNA for the CDR3 is TGTGCCAGCAGTTACAAGGCGGACAGGGGGCGAAACATTCAGTACTTC. This encodes CASSYKADRGRNIQYF.

This chain uses TRBV28 with TRBJ2-6; weak D call: TRBD1 (6 bases). Trimming took off 5 bases at V and 3 bases at J, with 11 bases between the two ends. The CDR3 runs to 15 residues. The V gene's germline CDR1 is MDHEN and CDR2 SYDVKM. The DNA for the CDR3 is TGTGCCAGCAGTCCCCAGGGGAATGGGGCCAACGTCCTGACTTTC. This gives the protein CASSPQGNGANVLTF.

J is TRBJ1-3 and V is TRBV10-2; D is possibly TRBD1 (5 bases). The ends were cut back, 6 bases at V and 2 bases at J, with 11 bases in the middle. The germline CDR1 and CDR2 sequences are WSHSY and SAAADI. The CDR3 totals 14 residues. CDR3 protein: CASSSQGPGNTIYF. CDR3 in DNA: TGCGCCAGCAGCAGTCAGGGCCCTGGAAACACCATATATTTT.

V and J are TRBV12-5 and TRBJ2-3; D is perhaps TRBD1 (5 bases). With 7 bases removed from V and 2 bases from J, the gap between germline ends came to 13 bases. The CDR3 spans 14 residues. In germline, CDR1 is LGHNT, CDR2 FRNRAP. CDR3 DNA sequence: TGTGCTAGTGCCAAGACAGACCCCACAGATACGCAGTATTTT. It is translated as CASAKTDPTDTQYF.

The genes are TRBV5-5 and TRBJ2-2, with D possibly being TRBD2 (6 bases). Germline V CDR1 and CDR2: SGHKS, YYEKEE (reference sequence). CDR3 size: 15 residues. Trimming took 6 bases from V and 4 from J, leaving 16 bases between them. CDR3 in amino acids: CASIPGGGITGELFF. CDR3 bases: TGTGCCAGCATCCCTGGGGGAGGAATCACCGGGGAGCTGTTTTTT.